This entry features one T cell receptor (beta chain) sequence. PCR was performed using 60 Vbeta and 13 Jbeta primers. Clones were read by immunoSEQ multiplex PCR, and TCRdb kept only the in-frame ones, dropping some. The table shows approximately 150,000 clones, with over 75% occurring only once. This specimen comes from a study of cytomegalovirus exposure and HLA in healthy donors. This sequence originates from a woman aged 40 to 55 in good health and CMV-seronegative. Sample: PBMCs.

Written as DNA, the CDR3 is TGTGCCAGCAGCTTGGGTAATACGGTGAACACTGAAGCTTTCTTT. Its translation is CASSLGNTVNTEAFF. This rearrangement joins TRBV5-4 to TRBJ1-1; D is unclear. V was cut by 0 bases and J by 0 bases, with 9 bases left in between. Germline V gene sequence: CDR1 SGHNT, CDR2 YYREEE (reference sequence). This CDR3 region has 15 residues.